These T cell receptor beta chains were read from a single sample in a study of OX40 agonist ivuxolimab in advanced cancers. Using immunoSEQ multiplex PCR, the repertoire was profiled, and TCRdb retains in-frame clones only, with some absent. Of roughly 13,000 clones in the sample, approximately 90% were seen once. Source: CD4+ or CD8+ T cells sorted from blood, taken in a trial of the OX40 agonist ivuxolimab. The receptor set was obtained from an adult with an advanced solid tumor such as melanoma, head and neck, liver or kidney cancer. Both conserved end residues are part of each CDR3.

CDR3 length: 16; V gene: TRBV7-9; CDR3 protein: CASRQTGTGAKNIQYF
CDR3 length: 14; V gene: TRBV7-2; CDR3 protein: CASSPQGGFEKLFF
CDR3 length: 16; V gene: TRBV9; CDR3 protein: CASSVGGTSRQETQYF
CDR3 length: 12; V gene: TRBV5-1; CDR3 protein: CASSYPEDTQYF
CDR3 length: 14; V gene: TRBV27; CDR3 protein: CASSPTGMNTEAFF
CDR3 length: 16; V gene: TRBV11-2; CDR3 protein: CASSSRRLGLTEKLFF
CDR3 length: 14; V gene: TRBV10-3; CDR3 protein: CATTGGLSTDTQYF
CDR3 length: 16; V gene: TRBV2; CDR3 protein: CASSEGLAAGEETQYF
CDR3 length: 15; V gene: TRBV4-1; CDR3 protein: CASSYNPTGSYEQYF
CDR3 length: 15; V gene: TRBV6-6; CDR3 protein: CASRLGTFSNQPQHF
CDR3 length: 17; V gene: TRBV5-5; CDR3 protein: CASSLWGRGTNTDTQYF
CDR3 length: 14; V gene: TRBV19; CDR3 protein: CASCAGGTNTEAFF
CDR3 length: 14; V gene: TRBV7-9; CDR3 protein: CASSLGQWGQPQHF
CDR3 length: 15; V gene: TRBV25-1; CDR3 protein: CASTGPGTNTGELFF
CDR3 length: 14; V gene: TRBV7-9; CDR3 protein: CASTPRTSQETQYF
CDR3 length: 22; V gene: TRBV21-1; CDR3 protein: CASRNPRGGNPGTRPMNTEAFF